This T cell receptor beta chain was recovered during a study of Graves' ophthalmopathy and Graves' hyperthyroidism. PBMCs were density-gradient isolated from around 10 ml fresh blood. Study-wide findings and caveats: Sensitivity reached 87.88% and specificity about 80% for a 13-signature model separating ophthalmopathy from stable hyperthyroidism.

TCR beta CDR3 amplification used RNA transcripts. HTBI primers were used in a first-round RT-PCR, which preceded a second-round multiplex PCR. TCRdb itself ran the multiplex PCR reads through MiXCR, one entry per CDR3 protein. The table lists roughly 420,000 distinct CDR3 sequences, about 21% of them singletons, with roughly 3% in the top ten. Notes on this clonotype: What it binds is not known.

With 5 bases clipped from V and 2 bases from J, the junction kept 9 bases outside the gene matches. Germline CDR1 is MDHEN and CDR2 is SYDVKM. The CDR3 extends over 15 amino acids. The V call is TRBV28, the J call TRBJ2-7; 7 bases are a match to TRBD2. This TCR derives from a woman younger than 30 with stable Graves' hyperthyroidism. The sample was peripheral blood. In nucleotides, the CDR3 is TGTGCCAGCAGTCTCAGACTAGCTGGGACCTACGAGCAGTACTTC. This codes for CASSLRLAGTYEQYF.